Listed below are T cell receptor beta chains from one sample, sequenced in a study of Graves' ophthalmopathy and Graves' hyperthyroidism. MiXCR, applied by TCRdb to the multiplex PCR reads, yields one record per CDR3 protein. The sample lists some 350,000 distinct CDR3 sequences, about a sixth occurring once. Sequencing used peripheral blood. The receptors originated from an adult woman with stable Graves' hyperthyroidism. Each CDR3 is given with its conserved first and last residue. D genes are given only for firm matches. Part of the rows lack a size; the others show once, few, many or a class for expanded clones.

>.|TRBV5-1|TRBJ2-7|many
TGCGCCAGCAGCTTGGGTAGGACGGAGAGCTCCTACGAGCAGTACTTC
CASSLGRTESSYEQYF
>.|TRBV30|TRBJ1-2|many
TGTGCCTGGAGTGTAATCTCCGGTCGGGAGGGAGGCTACACCTTC
CAWSVISGREGGYTF
>.|TRBV11-2|TRBJ2-7|few
TGTGCCAGCAGCTTATTGATCGTGGGGGGCTACGAGCAGTACTTC
CASSLLIVGGYEQYF
>TRBD2|TRBV6-5|TRBJ2-5|many
TGTGCCAGCAGTTCCTGGACTAGTCAAGAGACCCAGTACTTC
CASSSWTSQETQYF
>TRBD2|TRBV6-5|TRBJ2-1|few
TGTGCCAGCAGTTACGGGACTACCAGAGGGGATGAGCAGTTCTTC
CASSYGTTRGDEQFF
>TRBD1|TRBV27|TRBJ1-6|many
TGTGCCAGCAGTTTATCGGGGACTCCGGGACAGGGTTATTCACCCCTCCACTTT
CASSLSGTPGQGYSPLHF
>.|TRBV14|TRBJ2-5|few
TGTGCCAGCAGCCATCTCCCCCAGGGCAGAGAGACCCAGTACTTC
CASSHLPQGRETQYF
>.|TRBV28|TRBJ1-2|many
TGTGCCAGCAGTTTAATAGAGAACTATGGCTACACCTTC
CASSLIENYGYTF
>TRBD1|TRBV11-2|TRBJ1-6|many
TGTGCCAGCAGCTTAGAAACGGGACAGTATTATAATTCACCCCTCCACTTT
CASSLETGQYYNSPLHF
>.|TRBV5-1|TRBJ2-3|few
TGCGCCAGCAGCTTGGAACTCTCCAGGGCGCAGTATTTT
CASSLELSRAQYF
>TRBD1|TRBV12-5|TRBJ1-1|many
TGTGCTAGTGGTTTGCTCCCGGGACAGGGTAACGGTGAAGCTTTCTTT
CASGLLPGQGNGEAFF
>.|TRBV5-6|TRBJ1-2|many
TGTGCCAGCTTTAGCACTTTATCCTATGGCTACACCTTC
CASFSTLSYGYTF
>.|TRBV28|TRBJ1-1|many
TGTGCCAGCACAATCGGGGACACTGAAGCTTTCTTT
CASTIGDTEAFF
>TRBD1|TRBV12-3/TRBV12-4|TRBJ1-3|many
TGTGCCAGCGAACAGGGGGCCGGAAACACCATATATTTT
CASEQGAGNTIYF
>.|TRBV30|TRBJ1-2|many
TGTGCCTGGCAGGGAATGAGGTTCCCCTATGGCTACACCTTC
CAWQGMRFPYGYTF
>.|TRBV30|TRBJ1-1|many
TGTGCCTGGAGTGTACGTATGGGGGCGTACACTGAAGCTTTCTTT
CAWSVRMGAYTEAFF
>.|TRBV5-1|TRBJ2-6|few
TGCGCCAGCAACTCCCCGGGACCCATCTCTGGGGCCAACGTCCTGACTTTC
CASNSPGPISGANVLTF
>TRBD2|TRBV20-1|TRBJ2-7|many
TGCAGTGCGAACGAACTAGCGGGGGCTTCGGGCGAGCAGTACTTC
CSANELAGASGEQYF
>.|TRBV2|TRBJ2-5|many
TGTGCCAGCAGGGGGCTCCCAGAGACCCAGTACTTC
CASRGLPETQYF
>.|TRBV27|TRBJ1-2|many
TGTGCCAGCAGTTCCGCCGGGGCGAGGCTTAACTATGGCTACACCTTC
CASSSAGARLNYGYTF
>TRBD1|TRBV12-3/TRBV12-4|TRBJ2-2|many
TGTGCCAGCAGATCCGGGACAGGGGTGGTCGGGGAGCTGTTTTTT
CASRSGTGVVGELFF
>.|TRBV25-1|TRBJ2-2|.
TGTGCCAGCAGTGACTACACAGGGATGGGTTACACCGGGGAGCTGTTTTTT
CASSDYTGMGYTGELFF
>TRBD1|TRBV6-1|TRBJ1-1|.
TGTGCCAGCAGTGAGAACGACAGGGCCGGGGGAAAGGCTGAAGCTTTCTTT
CASSENDRAGGKAEAFF
>.|TRBV20-1|TRBJ2-2|.
TGCAGTGCTAGAGAAGGGGGGTCGGGCACCGGGGAGCTGTTTTTT
CSAREGGSGTGELFF
>TRBD2|TRBV4-3|TRBJ2-7|.
TGCGCCAGCGGCCCCTTAGCGGGAGGGCCGGGGGAGCAGTACTTC
CASGPLAGGPGEQYF
>TRBD2|TRBV2|TRBJ2-7|many
TGTGCCAGCACCCCTAAGTGGGCTAGCGGGAGGGACGAGCAGTACTTC
CASTPKWASGRDEQYF
>.|TRBV6-2/TRBV6-3|TRBJ1-2|many
TGTGCCAGCAGTTACTCGAGCAGGTCAACTAACTATGGCTACACCTTC
CASSYSSRSTNYGYTF
>.|TRBV15|TRBJ1-1|once
TGTGCCACCAGCAGAGGACTCGAAGCTTTCTTT
CATSRGLEAFF
>.|TRBV12-3/TRBV12-4|TRBJ1-5|few
TGTGCCAGCAGTCCCGGGGCAGGGGGCAATCAGCCCCAGCATTTT
CASSPGAGGNQPQHF
>.|TRBV28|TRBJ1-2|many
TGTGCCAGCAGTTCGACGGGGCTGGGCTATGGCTACACCTTC
CASSSTGLGYGYTF
>TRBD2|TRBV29-1|TRBJ2-2|.
TGCAGCGCTGGACTAGCGGGAGGTCCCGGGGAGCTGTTTTTT
CSAGLAGGPGELFF
>TRBD1|TRBV7-8|TRBJ2-2|many
TGTGCCAGCAGCCTAGACAGGGGACGGGCAGGGGAGCTGTTTTTT
CASSLDRGRAGELFF
>TRBD2|TRBV24-1|TRBJ2-7|many
TGTGCCACCAGTGATTTACTAGCGGGAGGCTACGAGCAGTACTTC
CATSDLLAGGYEQYF
>.|TRBV12-3/TRBV12-4|TRBJ2-3|.
TGTGCCAGCAGTTCCGGGATAAGCACAGATACGCAGTATTTT
CASSSGISTDTQYF
>.|TRBV10-3|TRBJ1-2|many
TGTGCCATCAGTGAGAGGCTTTATGGCTACACCTTC
CAISERLYGYTF
>.|TRBV5-1|TRBJ1-1|many
TGCGCCAGCAGCTTAGCGGTGAGTGAGAACACTGAAGCTTTCTTT
CASSLAVSENTEAFF
>.|TRBV10-3|TRBJ2-7|many
TGTGCCATCAGTGCTGGGACTGGGTCCTACGAGCAGTACTTC
CAISAGTGSYEQYF